These 32 T cell receptor beta chains were all obtained from the same sample, sequenced in a study of blood T cell repertoires in COVID-19. Sequencing used immunoSEQ multiplex PCR; TCRdb keeps in-frame clones, though not all of them. The sample has more than 300,000 clones; about 91% are singletons. The sample consisted of peripheral blood. The receptors shown here come from a woman aged 25 to 39 with COVID-19, enrolled during active disease.

Regarding this clone: The sample contains more than one DNA sequence encoding this CDR3. The V and J genes are TRBV5-6 and TRBJ2-5; D gene uncertain. This CDR3 spans 11 amino acids. Germline loops: CDR1 SGHDT, CDR2 YYEEEE. V was cut by 4 bases and J by 4 bases, with 5 bases left in between. The CDR3 sequence is CASSLRETQYF. CDR3 sequence (DNA): TGTGCCAGCAGCCTGAGAGAGACCCAGTACTTC. Drawing the rest from reference TRBV5-6 and TRBJ2-5, the complete variable domain is DAGVTQSPTHLIKTRGQQVTLRCSPKSGHDTVSWYQQALGQGPQFIFQYYEEEERQRGNFPDRFSGHQFPNYSSELNVNALLLGDSALYLCASSLRETQYFGPGTRLLVL.

This rearrangement joins TRBV7-3 to TRBJ2-2; TRBD1 agrees at 9 bases. The CDR3 extends over 15 amino acids. Germline CDR1 and CDR2: SGHTA and FQGTGA. V gave up 6 bases and J gave up 5 bases; unmatched junction bases: 7. The CDR3 region is CASRWGQGGTGELFF. The CDR3 DNA follows: TGTGCCAGCAGATGGGGACAGGGCGGGACCGGGGAGCTGTTTTTT.

The rearrangement joins TRBV27 to TRBJ1-5; D might be TRBD1 (5 bases). The length of the CDR3 is 14 residues. The V and J ends lost 3 bases and 4 bases respectively, with 10 bases between them. CDR1 and CDR2 from the germline V gene are MNHEY and SMNVEV (reference sequence). In nucleotides, the CDR3 is TGTGCCAGCAGTTTTTTGCAGGGAAATCAGCCCCAGCATTTT. This sequence encodes CASSFLQGNQPQHF.

This clone was recorded a few times. The V gene is TRBV6-6, the J gene TRBJ2-5, with 7 bases fitting TRBD2. J lost 2 bases, V lost 7 bases, and 1 base had no gene match. The CDR3 is 12 amino acids. Germline CDR1 and CDR2: MNHNY and SVGAGI (reference sequence). The CDR3 sequence: CASNSGQETQYF. The CDR3 region has the DNA TGTGCCAGCAATAGCGGGCAAGAGACCCAGTACTTC.

About this clone: Other DNA sequences in the sample encode the same CDR3. V usage is TRBV6-5 and J usage is TRBJ1-6; D perhaps matches TRBD1 (5 bases). The CDR3 runs 14 residues. Trimming took 2 bases from V and 4 from J, leaving 6 bases between them. CDR1 is MNHEY, CDR2 SVGAGI, per germline. In DNA form, the CDR3 reads TGTGCCAGCAGTTACAGACAGTATAATTCACCCCTCCACTTT. Its translation is CASSYRQYNSPLHF.

This rearrangement joins TRBV19 to TRBJ1-4, with 8 bases identical to TRBD1. The CDR3 covers 15 residues. Germline CDR1 LNHDA, CDR2 SQIVND (reference sequence). J lost 3 bases, V lost 3 bases, and 3 bases had no gene match. Written as DNA, the CDR3 is TGTGCCAGTAGTATCCTCAGGGGGCCTAATGAAAAACTGTTTTTT. Translating it yields CASSILRGPNEKLFF.

This rearrangement joins TRBV13 to TRBJ1-2; D is undetermined. The CDR3 length is 13 residues. Trimming cost V 3 bases and J 8 bases, with 13 bases left between them. Germline CDR1 reads PRHDT; CDR2 reads FYEKMQ (reference sequence). The CDR3 sequence is CASSFDLSRGYTF. The CDR3 nucleotides are TGTGCCAGCAGCTTCGACTTGAGTCGGGGCTACACCTTC.

This clone came up once. The chain recombines TRBV5-5 with TRBJ2-6; the match to TRBD1 covers 10 bases. CDR1 and CDR2 from the germline V gene are SGHKS and YYEKEE (reference sequence). This CDR3 has 18 residues. The J segment lost 2 bases and the V segment lost 1 base, leaving 6 bases of the junction unmatched. CDR3 loop: CASSLSSGTGAGANVLTF. CDR3 in DNA: TGTGCCAGCAGCTTGTCTTCCGGGACAGGGGCTGGGGCCAACGTCCTGACTTTC.

The chain recombines TRBV7-2 with TRBJ1-6; D possibly corresponds to TRBD1 (5 bases). CDR3 length equals 15 residues. V was pared by 5 bases and J by 5 bases, with 13 bases between. Germline lookup yields CDR1 SGHTA and CDR2 FQGNSA. CDR3 in amino acids: CASSPQGRNNSPLHF. The CDR3 bases are TGTGCCAGCAGCCCTCAGGGCAGGAATAATTCACCCCTCCACTTT.

The chain links TRBV6-5 to TRBJ1-5; unclear D gene. V was shortened by 4 bases and J by 3 bases, with 4 bases between the two germline ends. The CDR3 sequence is 12 residues long. Looked up from germline, CDR1 is MNHEY and CDR2 is SVGAGI. In nucleotides, the CDR3 is TGTGCCAGCAGTTCTCCCAATCAGCCCCAGCATTTT. Encoded protein: CASSSPNQPQHF.

The DNA of the CDR3 is TGTGCCAGTAGAGGACTAGCCTGGGATGAGCAGTTCTTC. Translated: CASRGLAWDEQFF. The chain recombines TRBV19 with TRBJ2-1; 8 bases line up with TRBD2. The length of the CDR3 is 13 residues. In germline, CDR1 is LNHDA, CDR2 SQIVND (reference sequence). V was pared by 6 bases and J by 8 bases, with 6 bases of the junction left unmatched. Full variable domain (remainder filled in from reference TRBV19 and TRBJ2-1): DGGITQSPKYLFRKEGQNVTLSCEQNLNHDAMYWYRQDPGQGLRLIYYSQIVNDFQKGDIAEGYSVSREKKESFPLTVTSAQKNPTAFYLCASRGLAWDEQFFGPGTRLTVL.

This clone has a single count. This chain uses TRBV10-2 with TRBJ1-6, with D perhaps TRBD1 (6 bases). Germline CDR1 reads WSHSY; CDR2 reads SAAADI. V shed 8 bases and J shed 4 bases, with 9 bases lying between them. The CDR3 contains 13 residues. The CDR3 DNA follows: TGCGCCAGCGGGACACTTTATAATTCACCCCTCCACTTT. Its protein product is CASGTLYNSPLHF.

The chain carries TRBV10-1 and TRBJ2-3; 7 nucleotides match TRBD2. V gave up 6 bases and J gave up 3 bases; unmatched junction bases: 12. This CDR3 is built from 16 residues. The germline gives CDR1 WNHNN, CDR2 SYGVQD (reference sequence). CDR3 loop: CASRFGLAVMTDTQYF. DNA of the CDR3: TGCGCCAGCAGGTTTGGGCTAGCGGTTATGACAGATACGCAGTATTTT.

As concerns this clone: The same CDR3 can be traced to other DNA sequences in this sample. This chain connects TRBV19 to TRBJ1-1; tentative D call: TRBD1 (5 bases). The CDR3 is made up of 12 amino acids. V lost 3 bases to trimming and J lost 6 bases, with 8 bases between them. CDR1 and CDR2 (germline): LNHDA, SQIVND (reference sequence). This CDR3 reads CASSIGGSEAFF. Written as DNA, the CDR3 is TGTGCCAGTAGTATCGGGGGGTCTGAAGCTTTCTTT.

The chain couples TRBV6-5 to TRBJ1-4; TRBD1 matches 9 bases. Trimming removed 6 bases from V and 3 bases from J; junction bases left unmatched: 5. CDR3 length: 15 residues. CDR1 and CDR2 (germline): MNHEY, SVGAGI. CDR3 coding DNA: TGTGCCAGCAGACCACAGGGGGCAGCTAATGAAAAACTGTTTTTT. This codes for CASRPQGAANEKLFF.

The chain is built from TRBV19 and TRBJ1-5; TRBD1 might be the D (5 bases). Per the germline V gene, CDR1 is LNHDA and CDR2 is SQIVND (reference sequence). The CDR3 loop spans 13 amino acids. V was trimmed by 1 base and J by 6 bases, leaving 7 bases between them. The CDR3 loop reads CASSIVGLQPQHF. CDR3 coding DNA: TGTGCCAGTAGTATAGTGGGACTTCAGCCCCAGCATTTT.

V and J are TRBV19 and TRBJ1-6, with TRBD1 as a possible D gene (6 bases). The CDR3 spans 16 residues. V lost 5 bases, J lost 14 bases, and 25 bases lay in between. From germline, CDR1 is LNHDA and CDR2 SQIVND (reference sequence). In DNA form, the CDR3 reads TGTGCCAGTAGTGCATTACAGGGTAGCACTTCGACCGCCCTCCACTTT. This sequence encodes CASSALQGSTSTALHF.

This clone has only one observation. V is TRBV6-5 and J is TRBJ1-1; 9 positions match TRBD1. Germline loops: CDR1 MNHEY, CDR2 SVGAGI. Losses at the gene ends were 7 bases for V and 5 bases for J; bases not matched to a gene: 11. The CDR3 consists of 15 residues. The CDR3 DNA follows: TGTGCCAGCACCGCGCGGACAGGGGTGTTTACTGAAGCTTTCTTT. Translation gives CASTARTGVFTEAFF.

The rearrangement uses TRBV6-1 and TRBJ1-2; no definite D call. V was shortened by 7 bases and J by 6 bases, with 15 bases between the two germline ends. This CDR3 comprises 13 residues. Looked up from germline, CDR1 is MNHNS and CDR2 is SASEGT. In DNA form, the CDR3 reads TGTGCCAGCACCCACGGCGGGCTGGATGGCTACACCTTC. Amino acids: CASTHGGLDGYTF.

CDR3 sequence: CASSEQGAGANVLTF. The CDR3 DNA reads TGTGCCAGCAGTGAACAGGGCGCTGGGGCCAACGTCCTGACTTTC. This sequence joins TRBV2 and TRBJ2-6; D is possibly TRBD1 (5 bases). Per germline, CDR1 SNHLY and CDR2 FYNNEI. The CDR3 spans 15 residues. The V end was cut by 2 bases, the J end by 2 bases, with 7 bases between.

V usage is TRBV5-1 and J usage is TRBJ1-1; TRBD1 matches at 9 bases. Germline loops: CDR1 SGHRS, CDR2 YFSETQ. The CDR3 loop spans 15 amino acids. V lost 0 bases, J lost 4 bases, and 4 bases stayed unmatched. CDR3 nucleotide sequence: TGCGCCAGCAGCTTGGAGGGGGACAGGGCCACTGAAGCTTTCTTT. Translation: CASSLEGDRATEAFF.

This sequence joins TRBV28 and TRBJ2-7; no definite D call. V shed 3 bases and J shed 2 bases, with 8 bases lying between them. The CDR3 loop spans 13 amino acids. Germline CDR1 reads MDHEN; CDR2 reads SYDVKM. CDR3 sequence: CASSFDRTYEQYV. For the CDR3, the DNA is TGTGCCAGCAGTTTTGATAGAACCTACGAGCAGTACGTC.

This chain uses TRBV7-9 with TRBJ2-3; D might be TRBD2 (6 bases). V was trimmed by 3 bases and J by 5 bases, leaving 12 bases between them. The CDR3 runs to 14 residues. Germline lookup yields CDR1 SEHNR and CDR2 FQNEAQ (reference sequence). The DNA for the CDR3 is TGTGCCAGCAGCTTGGGCGGGGCCGGAGATACGCAGTATTTT. Its translation: CASSLGGAGDTQYF.

This sequence joins TRBV7-2 and TRBJ2-1; 7 positions match TRBD2. The junction had 7 bases not matched to a gene; V was cut back by 5 bases and J by 6 bases. The CDR3 is 14 residues long. The germline V gene encodes CDR1 SGHTA and CDR2 FQGNSA. CDR3 sequence (DNA): TGTGCCAGCAGCGCCCGGACTAGTCCCAATGAGCAGTTCTTC. Amino acids: CASSARTSPNEQFF.

CDR3 loop: CASSLGGTRNTGELFF. CDR3 DNA: TGTGCCAGCAGCTTGGGGGGGACGAGAAACACCGGGGAGCTGTTTTTT. The V and J genes are TRBV7-8 and TRBJ2-2; 7 positions match TRBD2. The V segment lost 3 bases and the J segment 2 bases; nucleotides outside the gene matches: 6. CDR1 SGHVS and CDR2 FQNEAQ come from the germline V gene. This CDR3 contains 16 residues.

The V gene is TRBV5-4, the J gene TRBJ1-3, with TRBD1 matching over 8 bases. Germline CDR1 SGHNT, CDR2 YYREEE (reference sequence). CDR3 length: 16 amino acids. V trimming: 2 bases; J trimming: 0 bases; junction bases outside the gene matches: 4. The CDR3 protein is CASSLGDRGSGNTIYF. CDR3 coding DNA: TGTGCCAGCAGCTTAGGAGACAGGGGCTCTGGAAACACCATATATTTT.

This chain joins TRBV6-1 and TRBJ1-4, with TRBD1 identical over 7 bases. Trimming took 3 bases from V and 6 from J; bases not matched to a gene: 7. Germline-derived CDR1 and CDR2 are MNHNS and SASEGT. This CDR3 region has 15 residues. CDR3: CASSDDRAVDEKLFF. CDR3 nucleotides: TGTGCCAGCAGTGACGACAGGGCTGTCGATGAAAAACTGTTTTTT.

The V and J genes are TRBV6-5 and TRBJ2-7, with D perhaps TRBD1 (5 bases). The CDR3 is 15 amino acids. V dropped 6 bases and J dropped 3 bases, with 18 bases sitting between them. Germline V gives CDR1 MNHEY, CDR2 SVGAGI. For the CDR3, the DNA is TGTGCCAGCAGGGGATCTTTAAGACAGAGCTACGAGCAGTACTTC. Protein sequence: CASRGSLRQSYEQYF.

This chain connects TRBV2 to TRBJ1-4; 7 positions match TRBD1. Germline V CDR1 and CDR2: SNHLY, FYNNEI. The CDR3 runs 14 residues. V lost 7 bases and J lost 8; bases outside the gene matches: 10. CDR3 sequence: CASMPQGVGEKLFF. CDR3 DNA sequence: TGTGCCAGCATGCCCCAGGGGGTTGGGGAAAAACTGTTTTTT.

The chain combines TRBV5-4 with TRBJ2-1; 7 nucleotides match TRBD1. Germline V gene lookup returns CDR1 SGHNT and CDR2 YYREEE (reference sequence). The CDR3 totals 16 residues. Germline trimming cut 5 bases from V and 10 bases from J; bases unmatched to any gene: 18. The CDR3 region is CASRRTGTEIGGEQFF. CDR3 nucleotide sequence: TGTGCCAGCAGGAGAACCGGGACAGAAATTGGTGGGGAGCAGTTCTTC.

The chain carries TRBV2 and TRBJ2-1, with D unresolved. CDR1 is SNHLY, CDR2 FYNNEI, per germline. V was cut by 4 bases and J by 0 bases, with 7 bases left in between. The CDR3 runs 14 residues. CDR3 sequence reads: CASSVSGSYNEQFF. As DNA, the CDR3 is TGTGCCAGCAGTGTTTCGGGCTCCTACAATGAGCAGTTCTTC. The whole variable domain, filled in from reference TRBV2 and TRBJ2-1, reads EPEVTQTPSHQVTQMGQEVILRCVPISNHLYFYWYRQILGQKVEFLVSFYNNEISEKSEIFDDQFSVERPDGSNFTLKIRSTKLEDSAMYFCASSVSGSYNEQFFGPGTRLTVL.

J is TRBJ2-1 and V is TRBV18; D remains unclear. V lost 2 bases and J 7 bases, leaving 9 bases between the germline ends. Germline-derived CDR1 and CDR2 are KGHSH and LQKENI. This CDR3 is built from 13 residues. CDR3: CASSPTELNEQFF. CDR3 bases: TGTGCCAGCTCACCAACTGAACTTAATGAGCAGTTCTTC.